One and the same sample provided the 28 T cell receptor beta chains below, sequenced in a study of cytomegalovirus exposure and HLA in healthy donors. PCR involved 60 Vbeta and 13 Jbeta primers. Sequencing was performed with immunoSEQ multiplex PCR; in TCRdb, only in-frame clones are kept and a portion is missing. The profile shows fewer than 80,000 clones, over 60% of them singletons. The sample comprised PBMCs. The receptor set was obtained from a man aged 50 to 60 in good health and CMV-seropositive.

This clone appeared a few times. The chain couples TRBV27 to TRBJ2-1; 8 bases agree with TRBD2. The CDR3 is 16 residues long. The germline V gene has CDR1 MNHEY and CDR2 SMNVEV (reference sequence). J lost 6 bases, V lost 1 base, and 8 bases had no gene match. The CDR3 sequence is CASSLFLRAGGNEQFF. DNA of the CDR3: TGTGCCAGCAGTTTATTTCTCCGGGCGGGGGGCAATGAGCAGTTCTTC.

The chain couples TRBV6-6 to TRBJ1-1; unclear D gene. The V and J ends lost 6 bases and 1 base respectively, with 12 bases between them. This CDR3 contains 14 residues. Germline CDR1 MNHNY, CDR2 SVGAGI (reference sequence). The CDR3, as DNA: TGTGCCAGCAGCCCCTCGGGAGCGAACACTGAAGCTTTCTTT. Residues: CASSPSGANTEAFF.

The gene calls are TRBV6-1 and TRBJ2-1; 9 positions match TRBD2. This CDR3 is built from 15 residues. Germline loops: CDR1 MNHNS, CDR2 SASEGT. The V gene end was trimmed by 0 bases and the J gene end by 3 bases; junction bases not matched to a gene: 0. For the CDR3, the DNA is TGTGCCAGCAGTGAAGCAGCGGGGGGCTACAATGAGCAGTTCTTC. Translated, it gives CASSEAAGGYNEQFF.

In its sample, this clone was seen a few times. The gene calls are TRBV6-5 and TRBJ2-4; 11 bases map to TRBD1. The trim removed 6 bases at V and 9 bases at J, leaving 7 bases unmatched. Per the germline V gene, CDR1 is MNHEY and CDR2 is SVGAGI. There are 14 residues in the CDR3. CDR3 protein: CASREDRGLGIQYF. The CDR3 DNA reads as TGTGCCAGCAGAGAGGACAGGGGGCTTGGCATTCAGTACTTC.

This sequence joins TRBV9 and TRBJ2-7; D might be TRBD2 (5 bases). The CDR3 is made up of 15 amino acids. In germline, CDR1 is SGDLS, CDR2 YYNGEE. Deletions cut 0 bases from V and 1 base from J, with 11 bases between. The CDR3 nucleotides are TGTGCCAGCAGCGTAGCGGCTAGCCTTTCCTACGAGCAGTACTTC. This codes for CASSVAASLSYEQYF.

In this sample, this clone turned up once. The V gene is TRBV5-1, the J gene TRBJ2-7; 9 bases align to TRBD2. CDR3 length equals 18 residues. V lost 0 bases to trimming and J lost 3 bases; unmatched junction nucleotides: 13. From germline, CDR1 is SGHRS and CDR2 YFSETQ. The CDR3 spells CASSLAKNRAGGDYEQYF. The CDR3 nucleotides read TGCGCCAGCAGCTTGGCCAAGAATAGGGCGGGAGGGGACTACGAGCAGTACTTC. The full variable domain, in which reference TRBV5-1 and TRBJ2-7 provide the parts outside the CDR3, is KAGVTQTPRYLIKTRGQQVTLSCSPISGHRSVSWYQQTPGQGLQFLFEYFSETQRNKGNFPGRFSGRQFSNSRSEMNVSTLELGDSALYLCASSLAKNRAGGDYEQYFGPGTRLTVT.

CDR3 bases: TGTGCCAGCAGCTTGGTGGGACAGGGGAAAGGGTATGGCTACACCTTC. Translating it yields CASSLVGQGKGYGYTF. V and J are TRBV5-6 and TRBJ1-2; the match to TRBD1 covers 10 bases. V dropped 0 bases and J dropped 5; count of bases not matched to a gene: 7. There are 16 residues in the CDR3. CDR1 and CDR2 from the germline V gene are SGHDT and YYEEEE.

This clone was recorded only once. J is TRBJ1-3 and V is TRBV5-6, with no clear D. V was clipped by 0 bases and J by 4 bases, with 11 bases between them. Per germline, CDR1 SGHDT and CDR2 YYEEEE. CDR3 length: 15 amino acids. The CDR3 bases are TGTGCCAGCAGCTTGGGGCGGCAGTTCGGAAACACCATATATTTT. This codes for CASSLGRQFGNTIYF.

The chain joins TRBV14 to TRBJ2-1, with 7 bases aligning to TRBD1. The junction had 4 bases not matched to a gene; V was cut back by 1 base and J by 7 bases. The CDR3 is 14 amino acids. CDR1 is SGHDN, CDR2 FVKESK, per germline. The chain's CDR3 is CASSQVNRGNEQFF. The CDR3 bases are TGTGCCAGCAGCCAAGTAAACAGGGGAAATGAGCAGTTCTTC.

The CDR3 region is CASRSPGETQYF. CDR3 DNA sequence: TGTGCCAGCAGGTCCCCCGGAGAGACCCAGTACTTC. V is TRBV2 and J is TRBJ2-5; D not certain. CDR3 length equals 12 residues. Germline V gene lookup returns CDR1 SNHLY and CDR2 FYNNEI. Deletions cut 6 bases from V and 4 bases from J, with 9 bases between.

The chain uses TRBV30 and TRBJ1-1; D unclear. The V end lost 3 bases, the J end lost 5 bases, and 16 bases lay between the germline ends. The CDR3 sequence is 14 residues long. Germline V gene data show CDR1 as GTSNPN and CDR2 as SVGIG (reference sequence). Written as DNA, the CDR3 is TGTGCCTGGAGACTCGGGTCCTCGGCAACTGAAGCTTTCTTT. This encodes CAWRLGSSATEAFF.

J is TRBJ2-1 and V is TRBV11-2; 7 nucleotides align to TRBD2. There are 11 residues in the CDR3. The V gene's germline CDR1 is SGHAT and CDR2 FQNNGV. V was clipped by 3 bases and J by 11 bases; unmatched bases: 1. CDR3 nucleotides: TGTGCCAGCAGCTTGGGGACTAAGCAGTTCTTC. This gives the protein CASSLGTKQFF.

This clone was counted a few times. The rearrangement links TRBV19 to TRBJ1-1; 10 bases agree with TRBD1. Trimming removed 9 bases from V and 4 bases from J; junction bases left unmatched: 8. The germline CDR1 and CDR2 sequences are LNHDA and SQIVND (reference sequence). The CDR3 is made up of 14 amino acids. CDR3 nucleotide sequence: TGTGCCAGCGGAGCGGACAGGGGGGGCACTGAAGCTTTCTTT. Its translation: CASGADRGGTEAFF. The full variable domain, completed using reference TRBV19 and TRBJ1-1, is DGGITQSPKYLFRKEGQNVTLSCEQNLNHDAMYWYRQDPGQGLRLIYYSQIVNDFQKGDIAEGYSVSREKKESFPLTVTSAQKNPTAFYLCASGADRGGTEAFFGQGTRLTVV.

The chain links TRBV6-1 to TRBJ1-5; a weak D match, TRBD1 (6 bases). Germline V CDR1 and CDR2: MNHNS, SASEGT. The CDR3 has 14 residues. Between the trimmed V and J ends, which lost 0 bases and 5 bases, there was a span of 8 bases. Here the CDR3 DNA reads TGTGCCAGCAGTGAAGCTGGGGGCGATCAGCCCCAGCATTTT. Translated: CASSEAGGDQPQHF.

The gene calls are TRBV5-1 and TRBJ2-5; D unclear. The length of the CDR3 is 14 residues. Germline V gene data show CDR1 as SGHRS and CDR2 as YFSETQ. V dropped 0 bases and J dropped 2 bases, with 8 bases sitting between them. The DNA for the CDR3 is TGCGCCAGCAGCTTGGGAGCATCTCAAGAGACCCAGTACTTC. The encoded protein is CASSLGASQETQYF.

The rearrangement joins TRBV19 to TRBJ2-6, with 11 bases aligning to TRBD2. V dropped 1 base and J dropped 5; count of bases not matched to a gene: 10. CDR3 length: 19 residues. CDR1 is LNHDA, CDR2 SQIVND, per germline (reference sequence). CDR3 DNA: TGTGCCAGTAGTATAGGTTCTAGCGGGGGGATGATGCGGGCCAACGTCCTGACTTTC. Translating gives CASSIGSSGGMMRANVLTF.

This clone was counted only a few times. V gene TRBV6-1 combines with J gene TRBJ1-2; the match to TRBD1 covers 11 bases. Germline V lookup: CDR1 MNHNS, CDR2 SASEGT. The CDR3 length is 15 residues. After removal of 3 bases from V and 0 bases from J, the junction contained 0 bases not matched to a gene. CDR3 DNA sequence: TGTGCCAGCAGTGAGGGACAGGGGGCTAACTATGGCTACACCTTC. It codes for CASSEGQGANYGYTF.

This rearrangement joins TRBV28 to TRBJ2-5; the match to TRBD2 covers 8 bases. The DNA end favors TRBJ2-7, so the J call may be wrong. CDR3 length: 13 amino acids. Per the germline V gene, CDR1 is MDHEN and CDR2 is SYDVKM. This CDR3 reads CASKGGGRREQYF. The CDR3 DNA is TGTGCCAGCAAGGGCGGGGGGCGTCGCGAGCAGTACTTC.

J is TRBJ1-1 and V is TRBV2; 7 positions agree with TRBD1. Germline-derived CDR1 and CDR2 are SNHLY and FYNNEI. The CDR3 sequence is 14 residues long. Trimming took 5 bases from V and 6 from J; bases not matched to a gene: 9. CDR3: CASSSDRANSEAFF. The DNA for the CDR3 is TGTGCCAGCAGTTCCGACAGGGCGAATTCTGAAGCTTTCTTT.

With respect to this clone: The CDR3 does not end in the conserved phenylalanine or tryptophan, so this is likely a read error. The DNA is left out, because the CDR3 cannot be placed on it with certainty; the CDR3 is given as TCRdb lists it. The CDR3 is CSVDDQGNTEALV. V and J are TRBV29-1 and TRBJ1-1; the table's D gene call, TRBD1, was not cross checked with the DNA. Germline V gene lookup returns CDR1 SQVTM and CDR2 ANQGSEA. The CDR3 spans 13 amino acids, including both terminal residues.

The V gene is TRBV27, the J gene TRBJ2-2, with D perhaps matching TRBD1 (6 bases). The CDR3 has 15 amino acids. Germline V gene sequence: CDR1 MNHEY, CDR2 SMNVEV (reference sequence). V lost 5 bases and J 4 bases, leaving 14 bases between the germline ends. CDR3: CASSKQGWGTGELFF. As DNA, the CDR3 is TGTGCCAGCAGTAAACAGGGTTGGGGCACCGGGGAGCTGTTTTTT.

V gene TRBV6-1 combines with J gene TRBJ1-5; no clear D. There are 15 residues in the CDR3. Trimming took off 5 bases at V and 5 bases at J, with 16 bases between the two ends. CDR1 is MNHNS, CDR2 SASEGT, per germline. The CDR3 bases are TGTGCCAGCAGTTTAGCCCCGGGGAGGGATCAGCCCCAGCATTTT. It encodes CASSLAPGRDQPQHF.

The chain combines TRBV2 with TRBJ2-1, with TRBD2 matching over 10 bases. CDR1 SNHLY and CDR2 FYNNEI come from the germline V gene. The ends lost 10 bases at V and 9 bases at J; junction bases unmatched: 18. The CDR3 runs 16 residues. The CDR3 protein is CATTPSLAGVRIEQFF. In DNA form, the CDR3 reads TGTGCCACTACACCATCCCTAGCGGGAGTAAGAATTGAGCAGTTCTTC.

V is TRBV28 and J is TRBJ1-5; D gene unclear. V shed 5 bases and J shed 0 bases, with 14 bases lying between them. CDR1 and CDR2 (germline): MDHEN, SYDVKM. There are 16 residues in the CDR3. CDR3 amino acids: CASSPPPGYSNQPQHF. CDR3 DNA sequence: TGTGCCAGCAGTCCCCCTCCGGGATATAGCAATCAGCCCCAGCATTTT.

The chain has TRBV2 and TRBJ2-7; 7 bases fit TRBD1. This CDR3 has 14 amino acids. J gave up 5 bases and V 6 bases, and 10 bases lay outside the gene matches. From germline, CDR1 is SNHLY and CDR2 FYNNEI. The CDR3: CASRPGTVGHEQYF. CDR3 nucleotides: TGTGCCAGCAGACCCGGGACAGTGGGACACGAGCAGTACTTC.

V gene TRBV10-3 combines with J gene TRBJ2-7; 12 bases are a match to TRBD1. CDR1 and CDR2 from the germline V gene are ENHRY and SYGVKD. This CDR3 comprises 14 residues. V lost 6 bases to trimming and J lost 6 bases; unmatched junction nucleotides: 6. In DNA form, the CDR3 reads TGTGCCATCAGCCCGGGACAGGGGGCGTTCGAGCAGTACTTC. Translation gives CAISPGQGAFEQYF.

This clone was observed once. J is TRBJ2-2 and V is TRBV7-2; possibly TRBD2 for D (6 bases). V shed 4 bases and J shed 3 bases, with 12 bases lying between them. Germline V gene lookup returns CDR1 SGHTA and CDR2 FQGNSA. CDR3 length equals 15 residues. CDR3 region: CASSYRGKDTGELFF. The CDR3 DNA reads TGTGCCAGCAGCTACCGGGGGAAGGACACCGGGGAGCTGTTTTTT.

The J gene is TRBJ2-7, the V gene TRBV5-6; the match to TRBD1 covers 7 bases. Germline CDR1 and CDR2: SGHDT and YYEEEE. Germline trimming cut 6 bases from V and 3 bases from J; bases unmatched to any gene: 9. The CDR3 totals 14 residues. The CDR3 is CASNHRGALYEQYF. In DNA, the CDR3 is TGTGCCAGCAACCACAGGGGCGCGCTCTACGAGCAGTACTTC.